This T cell receptor beta chain was sequenced in a study of shared clonotypes between healthy human individuals. Assay: immunoSEQ multiplex PCR; the TCRdb copy retains only in-frame clones and omits some. The profile shows 2 million to 2.5 million clones, about 90% of them singletons. The material sequenced was naive CD4+ T cells from PBMCs. The subset denotes: CD45RA+ positively selected. This clonotype was sampled from a man between 18 and 29 years old in good health. Some clones in this sample may be carry-over from other donors' samples.

CDR3 loop: CSASRKGEQYF. The CDR3 region has the DNA TGCAGTGCTAGCCGGAAAGGCGAGCAGTACTTC. The chain uses TRBV20-1 and TRBJ2-7, with unresolved D. From germline, CDR1 is DFQATT and CDR2 SNEGSKA (reference sequence). The CDR3 length is 11 residues. Trimming took off 3 bases at V and 6 bases at J, with 9 bases between the two ends.